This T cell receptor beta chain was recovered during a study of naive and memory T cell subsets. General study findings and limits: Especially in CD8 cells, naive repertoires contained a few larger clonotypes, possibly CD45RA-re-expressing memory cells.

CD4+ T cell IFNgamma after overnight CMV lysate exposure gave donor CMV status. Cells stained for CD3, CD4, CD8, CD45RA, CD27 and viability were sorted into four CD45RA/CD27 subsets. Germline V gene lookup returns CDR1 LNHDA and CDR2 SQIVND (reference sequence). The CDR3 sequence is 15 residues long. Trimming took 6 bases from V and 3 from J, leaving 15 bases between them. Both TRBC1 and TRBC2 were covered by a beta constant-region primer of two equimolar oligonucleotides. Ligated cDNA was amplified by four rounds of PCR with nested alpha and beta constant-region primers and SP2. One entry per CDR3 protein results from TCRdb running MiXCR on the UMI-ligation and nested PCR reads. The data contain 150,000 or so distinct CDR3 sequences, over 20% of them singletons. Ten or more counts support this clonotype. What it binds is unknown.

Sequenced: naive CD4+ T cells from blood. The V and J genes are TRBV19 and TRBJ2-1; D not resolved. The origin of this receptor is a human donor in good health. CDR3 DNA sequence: TGTGCCAGTAGCCCAGTGTCATTAAACTACAATGAGCAGTTCTTC. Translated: CASSPVSLNYNEQFF.